This T cell receptor (beta chain) was recorded in a study of blood T cell repertoires in COVID-19 (dated by TCRdb to the early 2020s). At the level of the whole study: Samples covering the acute and convalescent phases of COVID-19 were provided by collaborators in the United States, Italy and Spain. The samples were drawn from two sources: the first 160 participants of the ongoing ImmuneRACE study, and 1,000 to 1,500 subjects contributed by 6 global collaborators. HLA class I and class II types, where available, came from metadata supplied by the sample provider rather than from assay-based typing. Deeply sampled blood TCRbeta repertoires from subjects exposed to, actively infected with, or recovered from COVID-19 were included in the dataset. The repertoires were made available in a free public database intended to serve as a resource for research on the immune response to SARS-CoV-2. The prospective study material was composed of cDNA or gDNA derived from T cells, B-cell-depleted T cells, or PBMCs. A de-identified subject ID, COVID-19 status, age in years and sex were almost always included in the sample metadata.

Reading from cysteine to phenylalanine, the CDR3 counts 16 amino acids. Of all the DNA, just the CDR3 is kept, 48 bases in frame from base 1. V is pruned by 0 bases and J by 7 bases, leaving 6 bases of the junction without a gene match. Based on the germline V gene, the CDR1 and CDR2 sequences are SNHLY and FYNNEI. TCRbeta CDR3 regions were amplified from genomic DNA using the immunoSEQ Assay, a bias-controlled multiplex PCR. For the original study's pipeline: Nucleated cell counts per sample were estimated from amplification of reference gene primers within the assay. Sequence reads were collapsed and filtered to measure the absolute abundance of every unique TCRbeta CDR3 rearrangement. For each sample, productive Simpson clonality was calculated by taking the square root of Simpson's diversity index across productive rearrangements. As stored in TCRdb, this immuneACCESS dataset retains in-frame rearrangements with V and J assigned. A fraction of the clones does not appear; measured against another copy, unresolved V genes explain less than half of the discrepancy, and the remainder lacks a known reason. V, J and clone size derive from that table, while D and trimming were established from the DNA sequence. This sample gives a few hundred thousand clones in total; about 90% of them show up just once. In total, the top ten clones hold around 7.8% of the sample.

Samples from volunteer blood donors who had recovered from COVID-19 were contributed by a second Seattle source. The collaborating institutions used their own protocols to collect whole blood in K2EDTA tubes. For TCRbeta analysis, collaborator samples were shipped as frozen whole blood, as isolated PBMCs, or as DNA extracted from either sample type. Summary of the overall study and its limitations: Clinical and demographic metadata were provided uncurated, with the amount varying by source and participant.

Regarding this clone: Which antigen it targets is not known. Base qualities are missing; no much larger clone stands one base away.

The sequence was obtained from a woman aged 50 to 60 who had recovered from COVID-19. Sequenced: peripheral blood. The chain is encoded by TRBV2 joined to TRBJ1-2; TRBD1 aligns with 12 central bases. The sequence in DNA is TGTGCCAGCAGTGAAGCCCCGGGACAGGGGGCGACTGGCTACACCTTC. This encodes CASSEAPGQGATGYTF. The variable domain in full, with residues beyond the CDR3 obtained from the reference TRBV2 and TRBJ1-2 genes, is EPEVTQTPSHQVTQMGQEVILRCVPISNHLYFYWYRQILGQKVEFLVSFYNNEISEKSEIFDDQFSVERPDGSNFTLKIRSTKLEDSAMYFCASSEAPGQGATGYTFGSGTRLTVV.